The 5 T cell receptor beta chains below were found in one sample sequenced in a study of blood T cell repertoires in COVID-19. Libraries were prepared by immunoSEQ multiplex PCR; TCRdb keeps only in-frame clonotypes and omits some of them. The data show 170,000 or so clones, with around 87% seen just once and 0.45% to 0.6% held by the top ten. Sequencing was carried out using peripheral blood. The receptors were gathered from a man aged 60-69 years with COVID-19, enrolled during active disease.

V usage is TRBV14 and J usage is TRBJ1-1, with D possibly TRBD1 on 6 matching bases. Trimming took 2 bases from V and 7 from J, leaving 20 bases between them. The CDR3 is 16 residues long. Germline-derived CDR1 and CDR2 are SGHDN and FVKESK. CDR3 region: CASSQLQGFWNGEAFF. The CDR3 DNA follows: TGTGCCAGCAGCCAATTACAGGGATTCTGGAACGGTGAAGCTTTCTTT.

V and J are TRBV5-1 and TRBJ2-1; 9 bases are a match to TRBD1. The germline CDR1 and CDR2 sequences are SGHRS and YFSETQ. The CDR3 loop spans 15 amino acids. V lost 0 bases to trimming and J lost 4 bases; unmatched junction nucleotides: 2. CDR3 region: CASSLVGTGYNEQFF. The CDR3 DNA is TGCGCCAGCAGCTTGGTAGGGACAGGGTACAATGAGCAGTTCTTC.

The DNA of the CDR3 is TGTGCCAGCAGTGACGCGGGTAATGAAAAACTGTTTTTT. Translated: CASSDAGNEKLFF. J is TRBJ1-4 and V is TRBV2; D remains ambiguous. The CDR3 consists of 13 residues. Trimming pared 3 bases from V and 4 bases from J, leaving 6 bases between. From germline, CDR1 is SNHLY and CDR2 FYNNEI.

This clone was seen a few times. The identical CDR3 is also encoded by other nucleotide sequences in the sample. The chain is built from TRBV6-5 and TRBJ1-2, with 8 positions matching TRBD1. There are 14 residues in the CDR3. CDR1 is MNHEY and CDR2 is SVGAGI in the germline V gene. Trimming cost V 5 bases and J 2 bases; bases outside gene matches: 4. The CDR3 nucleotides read TGTGCCAGCAGTCTCGGACAGGGCAACTATGGCTACACCTTC. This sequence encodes CASSLGQGNYGYTF.

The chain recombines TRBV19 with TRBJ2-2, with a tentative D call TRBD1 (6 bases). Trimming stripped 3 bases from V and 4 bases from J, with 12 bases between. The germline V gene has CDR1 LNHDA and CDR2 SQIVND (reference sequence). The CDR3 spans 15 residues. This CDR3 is CASSISGVGTGELFF. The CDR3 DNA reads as TGTGCCAGTAGTATCTCAGGGGTTGGCACCGGGGAGCTGTTTTTT. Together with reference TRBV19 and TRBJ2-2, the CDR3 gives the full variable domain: DGGITQSPKYLFRKEGQNVTLSCEQNLNHDAMYWYRQDPGQGLRLIYYSQIVNDFQKGDIAEGYSVSREKKESFPLTVTSAQKNPTAFYLCASSISGVGTGELFFGEGSRLTVL.